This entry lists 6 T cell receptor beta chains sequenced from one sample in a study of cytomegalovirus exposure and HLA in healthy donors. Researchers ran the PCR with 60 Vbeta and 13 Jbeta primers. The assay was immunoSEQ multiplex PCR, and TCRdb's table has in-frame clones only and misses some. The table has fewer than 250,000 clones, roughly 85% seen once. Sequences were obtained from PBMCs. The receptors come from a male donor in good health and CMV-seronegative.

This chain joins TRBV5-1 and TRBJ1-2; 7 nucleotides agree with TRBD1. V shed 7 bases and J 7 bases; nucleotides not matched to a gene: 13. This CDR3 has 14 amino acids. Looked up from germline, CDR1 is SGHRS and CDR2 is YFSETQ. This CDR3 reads CASGKDRDLAGYTF. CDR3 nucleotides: TGCGCCAGCGGGAAAGACAGGGATCTGGCTGGCTACACCTTC.

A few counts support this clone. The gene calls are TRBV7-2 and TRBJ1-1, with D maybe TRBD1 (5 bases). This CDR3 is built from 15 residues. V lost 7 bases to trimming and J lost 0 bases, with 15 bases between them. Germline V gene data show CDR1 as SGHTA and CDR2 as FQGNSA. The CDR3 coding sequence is TGTGCCAGCACCCCTGCGGGGCATTTGAACACTGAAGCTTTCTTT. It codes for CASTPAGHLNTEAFF.

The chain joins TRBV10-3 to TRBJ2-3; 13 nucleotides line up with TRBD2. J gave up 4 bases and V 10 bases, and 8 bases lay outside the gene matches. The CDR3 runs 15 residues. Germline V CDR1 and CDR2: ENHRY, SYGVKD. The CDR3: CATRTSGSSADTQYF. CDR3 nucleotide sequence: TGTGCCACCCGGACTAGCGGGAGTAGTGCAGATACGCAGTATTTT.

Here the CDR3 DNA reads TGTGCCAGTTCTCACAGGGGACAAGAGACCCAGTACTTC. Translating gives CASSHRGQETQYF. This chain joins TRBV25-1 and TRBJ2-5; 7 positions match TRBD1. This CDR3 contains 13 residues. With V trimmed by 9 bases and J by 2 bases, 6 bases remained unmatched. From germline, CDR1 is MGHDK and CDR2 SYGVNS.

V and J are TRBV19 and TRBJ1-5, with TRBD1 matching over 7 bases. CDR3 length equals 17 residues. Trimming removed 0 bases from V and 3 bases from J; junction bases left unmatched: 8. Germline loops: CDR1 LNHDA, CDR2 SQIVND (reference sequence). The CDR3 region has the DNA TGTGCCAGTAGTATAGATCTAGAACAGGGGTACAATCAGCCCCAGCATTTT. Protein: CASSIDLEQGYNQPQHF.

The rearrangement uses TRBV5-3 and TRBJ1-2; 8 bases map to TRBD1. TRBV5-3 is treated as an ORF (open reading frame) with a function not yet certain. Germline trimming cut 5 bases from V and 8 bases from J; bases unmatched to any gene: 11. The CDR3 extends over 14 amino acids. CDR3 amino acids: CARRLEQGGWGYTF. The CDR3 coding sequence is TGTGCCAGAAGACTGGAACAGGGGGGTTGGGGCTACACCTTC.